This T cell receptor (beta chain) was sequenced for a study of cytomegalovirus exposure and HLA in healthy donors. This CDR3 contains 13 residues. Trimming shortened V by 6 bases and J by 2 bases, and 10 bases separated the two germline ends. Germline loops: CDR1 MNHEY, CDR2 SVGAGI. Some clones are missing from TCRdb's copy, which holds only in-frame ones; the method was immunoSEQ multiplex PCR. This sample yields approximately 110,000 clones, of which approximately 94% are seen a single time; roughly 1.3% belongs to the top ten. The V gene is TRBV6-5, the J gene TRBJ1-2; D call uncertain. The sequenced sample was PBMCs. The clonotype was recovered from a woman between 18 and 29 years old in good health and CMV-seronegative. As DNA, the CDR3 is TGTGCCAGCAGCTTGACACGAAACTATGGCTACACCTTC. It encodes CASSLTRNYGYTF.